Shown below are 29 T cell receptor beta chains from a single sample sequenced in a study of blood T cell repertoires in COVID-19. Some clones are missing from TCRdb's copy, which holds only in-frame ones; the method was immunoSEQ multiplex PCR. The table records about 230,000 clones, roughly 85% of them present only once. Specimen: peripheral blood. The origin of the receptors is a man in his forties with acute or convalescent COVID-19.

This rearrangement joins TRBV11-2 to TRBJ2-1; 7 bases fit TRBD1. This CDR3 has 12 residues. With 5 bases clipped from V and 13 bases from J, the junction kept 8 bases outside the gene matches. The germline V gene has CDR1 SGHAT and CDR2 FQNNGV. CDR3 sequence: CASSQGVERQFF. DNA of the CDR3: TGTGCCAGCAGCCAGGGGGTAGAGAGACAGTTCTTC.

The V and J genes are TRBV9 and TRBJ1-6, with D possibly TRBD1 on 6 matching bases. Trimming left V 3 bases short and J 5 bases short, with 15 bases between. Looked up from germline, CDR1 is SGDLS and CDR2 is YYNGEE. The CDR3 loop spans 16 amino acids. CDR3 residues: CASSGETGKDNSPLHF. CDR3 coding DNA: TGTGCCAGCAGCGGAGAGACAGGAAAAGATAATTCACCCCTCCACTTT.

The chain recombines TRBV6-5 with TRBJ2-1; the D gene is possibly TRBD1 (5 bases). Germline CDR1 is MNHEY and CDR2 is SVGAGI. The V and J ends lost 10 bases and 4 bases respectively, with 14 bases between them. This CDR3 region has 13 residues. The CDR3 bases are TGTGCCACCTTTGGACAAGATTACAATGAGCAGTTCTTC. It translates to CATFGQDYNEQFF.

This chain connects TRBV7-9 to TRBJ2-2; D is perhaps TRBD1 (5 bases). The CDR3 consists of 13 residues. The V gene's germline CDR1 is SEHNR and CDR2 FQNEAQ (reference sequence). Trimming pared 5 bases from V and 4 bases from J, leaving 8 bases between. The CDR3 nucleotides read TGTGCCAGCAGCCAGGGTGGCACCGGGGAGCTGTTTTTT. Amino acid sequence: CASSQGGTGELFF.

The chain carries TRBV3-1 (or the pseudogene TRBV3-2) and TRBJ2-2; D gene ambiguous. The CDR3 runs to 14 residues. From germline, CDR1 is LGHDT and CDR2 YNNKEL (reference sequence). Trimming took off 1 base at V and 4 bases at J, with 7 bases between the two ends. The CDR3 DNA reads TGTGCCAGCAGCCAAGCAGGTTCCACCGGGGAGCTGTTTTTT. Its translation: CASSQAGSTGELFF.

The rearrangement uses TRBV4-1 and TRBJ2-1; 8 positions match TRBD2. V lost 1 base and J lost 2; bases outside the gene matches: 4. The length of the CDR3 is 16 residues. CDR1 and CDR2 from the germline V gene are MGHRA and YSYEKL. The CDR3, as DNA: TGCGCCAGCAGCCAAGGAACAGCGGGGGCCTACAATGAGCAGTTCTTC. The encoded protein is CASSQGTAGAYNEQFF.

The V call is TRBV28, the J call TRBJ1-1, with TRBD1 matching over 9 bases. Per the germline V gene, CDR1 is MDHEN and CDR2 is SYDVKM. The CDR3 spans 14 residues. V was pared by 6 bases and J by 5 bases, with 7 bases of the junction left unmatched. In nucleotides, the CDR3 is TGTGCCAGCAGGCGCCGGGACAGGGCTACTGAAGCTTTCTTT. It is translated as CASRRRDRATEAFF.

This clone was seen a handful of times. This CDR3 is also generated by other DNA sequences in the sample. The chain employs TRBV10-3 and TRBJ1-5; TRBD1 is a possible D gene (6 bases). CDR3 length equals 13 residues. Per the germline V gene, CDR1 is ENHRY and CDR2 is SYGVKD. V gave up 10 bases and J gave up 3 bases, with 13 bases separating them. The CDR3 DNA reads TGTGCCAACCGGGCAGGGGACAATCAGCCCCAGCATTTT. It codes for CANRAGDNQPQHF.

A single count supports this clone. V and J are TRBV3-1 (or the pseudogene TRBV3-2) and TRBJ1-2; 8 nucleotides agree with TRBD1. J gave up 8 bases and V 1 base, and 3 bases lay outside the gene matches. Germline-derived CDR1 and CDR2 are LGHDT and YNNKEL (reference sequence). This CDR3 spans 13 amino acids. The DNA of the CDR3 is TGTGCCAGCAGCCAAGGGACAGGGAAGGGCTACACCTTC. It codes for CASSQGTGKGYTF.

This clone has only one observation. The chain links TRBV6-5 to TRBJ1-2, with D possibly being TRBD1 (6 bases). Germline lookup yields CDR1 MNHEY and CDR2 SVGAGI. Trimming removed 0 bases from V and 3 bases from J, with 11 bases in between. The length of the CDR3 is 15 residues. CDR3 coding DNA: TGTGCCAGCAGTTACTCGTTTTCAGGGGACTATGGCTACACCTTC. Residues: CASSYSFSGDYGYTF.

The rearrangement links TRBV11-3 to TRBJ2-5; perhaps TRBD1 as D (5 bases). Trimming left V 5 bases short and J 4 bases short, with 11 bases between. In germline, CDR1 is SGHNT, CDR2 YENEEA. The length of the CDR3 is 13 residues. The CDR3 nucleotides are TGTGCCAGCAGCCCAGGGTTTGGAGAGACCCAGTACTTC. Amino acids: CASSPGFGETQYF.

This clone showed up just once. The chain couples TRBV18 to TRBJ2-1; D remains unclear. Trimming removed 10 bases at V and 2 bases at J, with 12 bases between. This CDR3 is 13 amino acids long. CDR1 and CDR2 from the germline V gene are KGHSH and LQKENI. Here the CDR3 DNA reads TGTGCCACCGTACCCCAGGCCTACAATGAGCAGTTCTTC. This gives the protein CATVPQAYNEQFF.

In nucleotides, the CDR3 is TGTGCCATCAGTACAGGGGGGCGAGGAACCGGGGAGCTGTTTTTT. It yields the protein CAISTGGRGTGELFF. The chain couples TRBV10-3 to TRBJ2-2; 8 bases align to TRBD1. CDR1 and CDR2 from the germline V gene are ENHRY and SYGVKD. CDR3 length: 15 amino acids. With 5 bases clipped from V and 5 bases from J, the junction kept 7 bases outside the gene matches.

J is TRBJ2-7 and V is TRBV13, with D tentatively TRBD1 (6 bases). The V end was cut by 2 bases, the J end by 4 bases, with 12 bases between. The CDR3 covers 14 residues. Germline V gene data show CDR1 as PRHDT and CDR2 as FYEKMQ (reference sequence). The CDR3 DNA sequence: TGTGCCAGCAGCTTACAACAGGGATCGTACGAGCAGTACTTC. It specifies CASSLQQGSYEQYF. Variable domain in full (rest from reference TRBV13 and TRBJ2-7): AAGVIQSPRHLIKEKRETATLKCYPIPRHDTVYWYQQGPGQDPQFLISFYEKMQSDKGSIPDRFSAQQFSDYHSELNMSSLELGDSALYFCASSLQQGSYEQYFGPGTRLTVT.

The chain has TRBV7-6 and TRBJ2-7, with a possible D match to TRBD2 (6 bases). The CDR3 totals 16 residues. Per germline, CDR1 SGHVS and CDR2 FNYEAQ. Trimming pared 1 base from V and 6 bases from J, leaving 19 bases between. This chain's CDR3 is CASSLVLRGTSGEQYF. CDR3 nucleotide sequence: TGTGCCAGCAGCTTAGTTCTACGGGGGACCTCCGGCGAGCAGTACTTC.

This chain links TRBV27 with TRBJ1-4; 10 bases are shared with TRBD1. This CDR3 is 13 amino acids long. Trimming at V came to 6 bases and at J to 7 bases, leaving 2 bases not matched to a gene. CDR1 and CDR2 from the germline V gene are MNHEY and SMNVEV (reference sequence). Here the CDR3 reads CASSWDRGEKLFF. The DNA of the CDR3 is TGTGCCAGCAGCTGGGACAGGGGTGAAAAACTGTTTTTT.

DNA for the CDR3: TGTGCCAGCAGTGAAGCCAGGGGGCGCATCACTGAAGCTTTCTTT. Residues: CASSEARGRITEAFF. V gene TRBV2 combines with J gene TRBJ1-1; 8 positions match TRBD1. V lost 0 bases and J lost 4; bases outside the gene matches: 4. The CDR3 length is 15 residues. Germline V lookup: CDR1 SNHLY, CDR2 FYNNEI.

The V call is TRBV6-6, the J call TRBJ1-1, with 7 bases matching TRBD1. The junction had 12 bases not matched to a gene; V was cut back by 6 bases and J by 5 bases. From germline, CDR1 is MNHNY and CDR2 SVGAGI (reference sequence). The CDR3 is 15 amino acids. CDR3 sequence: CASRSNPGGNTEAFF. The CDR3, as DNA: TGTGCCAGCAGAAGCAACCCAGGGGGAAATACTGAAGCTTTCTTT.

The J gene is TRBJ1-1, the V gene TRBV5-6; perhaps TRBD1 as D (6 bases). The CDR3 sequence is 14 residues long. CDR1 and CDR2 from the germline V gene are SGHDT and YYEEEE. V shed 0 bases and J shed 6 bases, with 12 bases lying between them. The chain's CDR3 is CASSLVGAVPEAFF. The CDR3 DNA reads as TGTGCCAGCAGCTTGGTGGGGGCAGTCCCTGAAGCTTTCTTT.

The CDR3 sequence: CASSYHDRTYEQYF. The CDR3 DNA sequence: TGTGCCAGCAGCTACCATGACAGGACCTACGAGCAGTACTTC. The rearrangement joins TRBV5-6 to TRBJ2-7, with D possibly being TRBD1 (6 bases). The V gene lost 3 bases and the J gene lost 2 bases, with 12 bases spanning the gap. The CDR3 spans 14 residues. Germline-derived CDR1 and CDR2 are SGHDT and YYEEEE.

The chain uses TRBV7-2 and TRBJ1-2, with a weak D call TRBD1 (6 bases). Trimming took 0 bases from V and 2 from J, leaving 16 bases between them. This CDR3 is built from 17 residues. CDR1 and CDR2 from the germline V gene are SGHTA and FQGNSA. The CDR3 DNA reads TGTGCCAGCAGCTTAGCGTCGGGGTACAGGGTGAACTATGGCTACACCTTC. Protein product: CASSLASGYRVNYGYTF.

This rearrangement joins TRBV30 to TRBJ1-1; 9 bases agree with TRBD1. This CDR3 spans 20 amino acids. With 1 base clipped from V and 3 bases from J, the junction kept 21 bases outside the gene matches. Looked up from germline, CDR1 is GTSNPN and CDR2 is SVGIG (reference sequence). CDR3 region: CAWSALSGVYRGRMDTEAFF. In nucleotides, the CDR3 is TGTGCCTGGAGTGCCCTATCTGGAGTGTACAGGGGGCGCATGGACACTGAAGCTTTCTTT.

The genes are TRBV12-3 or TRBV12-4 and TRBJ1-1; 9 bases align to TRBD1. The CDR3 contains 11 residues. J lost 13 bases, V lost 4 bases, and 4 bases had no gene match. CDR3 in amino acids: CASSYRDRVFF. The DNA for the CDR3 is TGTGCCAGCAGTTACCGGGACAGGGTTTTCTTT.

The chain couples TRBV7-9 to TRBJ2-1, with D maybe TRBD2 (6 bases). Trimming removed 9 bases at V and 5 bases at J, with 20 bases between. Germline CDR1 SEHNR, CDR2 FQNEAQ (reference sequence). The CDR3 consists of 15 residues. The CDR3 DNA is TGTGCCAGACCGGGACTCTCCTACGCCCACAATGAGCAGTTCTTC. Protein product: CARPGLSYAHNEQFF. Supplemented by reference TRBV7-9 and TRBJ2-1, the full variable domain reads DTGVSQNPRHKITKRGQNVTFRCDPISEHNRLYWYRQTLGQGPEFLTYFQNEAQLEKSRLLSDRFSAERPKGSFSTLEIQRTEQGDSAMYLCARPGLSYAHNEQFFGPGTRLTVL.

This clone was picked up a small number of times. The CDR3 protein is CASSVTGPFLRSYTF. The CDR3, as DNA: TGTGCCAGCAGCGTTACAGGGCCCTTTCTCAGGAGCTACACCTTC. J is TRBJ1-2 and V is TRBV5-4; tentative D call: TRBD1 (6 bases). From germline, CDR1 is SGHNT and CDR2 YYREEE (reference sequence). This CDR3 is 15 amino acids long. Deletions cut 4 bases from V and 9 bases from J, with 22 bases between.

The V and J genes are TRBV5-1 and TRBJ2-1; D remains unclear. The V gene's germline CDR1 is SGHRS and CDR2 YFSETQ. V was trimmed by 3 bases and J by 6 bases, leaving 16 bases between them. CDR3 size: 15 residues. This CDR3 reads CASSWARNLFNEQFF. Here the CDR3 DNA reads TGCGCCAGCAGCTGGGCCAGAAACTTATTCAATGAGCAGTTCTTC.

The chain carries TRBV10-3 and TRBJ2-2; no clear D. V lost 3 bases and J 7 bases, leaving 9 bases between the germline ends. There are 13 residues in the CDR3. Germline CDR1 ENHRY, CDR2 SYGVKD. As DNA, the CDR3 is TGTGCCATCAGTGACGCTAGTCGCGGGGAGCTGTTTTTT. It yields the protein CAISDASRGELFF.

The chain uses TRBV5-1 and TRBJ2-7; D possibly corresponds to TRBD2 (6 bases). The V gene's germline CDR1 is SGHRS and CDR2 YFSETQ. V dropped 4 bases and J dropped 2 bases, with 13 bases sitting between them. The CDR3 runs to 14 residues. The CDR3 nucleotides are TGCGCCAGCAGCCCGGGGACTGCTACCTACGAGCAGTACTTC. Translated: CASSPGTATYEQYF.

The CDR3 DNA follows: TGTGCCAGCAGCTCCGTTGAGGGGGTCGGTGAGCAGTTCTTC. Translated, it gives CASSSVEGVGEQFF. The chain is built from TRBV7-9 and TRBJ2-1, with D possibly TRBD1 on 6 matching bases. The germline V and J ends were trimmed by 4 bases and 9 bases, with 16 bases remaining between them. Germline V gene data show CDR1 as SEHNR and CDR2 as FQNEAQ (reference sequence). The CDR3 has 14 residues.